Ten or more counts support the clone carrying this TCR beta chain. The antigen is unknown. This record belongs to a study of post-analysis software for immune sequencing data. Study-level background: The study covered relapsing-remitting, secondary progressive and progressive-relapsing courses of multiple sclerosis.

Presence of unique molecular identifiers characterized the TCR beta cDNA libraries. Input of about 0.95 to 11 million T cells yielded roughly 530,000 cDNA molecules. TCRdb processed the PCR reads anew with MiXCR; each CDR3 protein has one entry. The profile shows 250,000 to 300,000 distinct CDR3 sequences, approximately 34% of them singletons. Study outcomes and limitations: Comparison of patients with controls showed five or six TRBV segments more frequent in patients, TRBV5-6, TRBV5-1 and TRBV20-1 among them. Same-batch preparations were strongly co-clustered by F measure. Significantly lower normalized Chao1 diversity was found in patients with multiple sclerosis relative to controls.

This CDR3 has 14 amino acids. Germline V CDR1 and CDR2: SGDLS, YYNGEE. Trimming removed 4 bases from V and 6 bases from J, with 15 bases in between. The J gene is TRBJ2-3, the V gene TRBV9, with unresolved D. The sample taken for sequencing was blood. The sequence derives from a girl aged 10-17 years with multiple sclerosis. The CDR3 DNA follows: TGTGCCAGCAGCCGTTTAAGGGTCGAGGATACGCAGTATTTT. This encodes CASSRLRVEDTQYF.